These 19 T cell receptor beta chains were sequenced from one sample in a study of read filtering for tumor transcriptome and immune sequencing. Molecular barcoded adaptors covering alpha/delta and beta/gamma chains were used on 400 ng RNA. TCRdb re-derived calls from the reads in MiXCR, one entry per CDR3 protein. The sample consists of 30,000 to 40,000 distinct CDR3 sequences, around 15% of them appearing once. Sequenced: a population of CD138-negative cells sorted from bone marrow. These TCRs come from a donor at least 40 years old with multiple myeloma.

This clonotype has ten or more counts. The chain joins TRBV7-8 to TRBJ2-7, with TRBD1 identical over 11 bases. The J segment lost 4 bases and the V segment lost 1 base, leaving 6 bases of the junction unmatched. Germline lookup yields CDR1 SGHVS and CDR2 FQNEAQ. The CDR3 has 16 residues. CDR3 in amino acids: CASSLGGTGGNYEQYF. As DNA, the CDR3 is TGTGCCAGCAGCTTAGGTGGGACAGGGGGTAATTACGAGCAGTACTTC.

There are many counts of this clonotype. The V call is TRBV12-3 or TRBV12-4, the J call TRBJ1-6; D perhaps matches TRBD1 (5 bases). The CDR3 has 15 amino acids. Trimming pared 3 bases from V and 7 bases from J, leaving 13 bases between. The chain's CDR3 is CASSLGQAENSPLHF. DNA for the CDR3: TGTGCCAGCAGTTTGGGGCAGGCAGAGAATTCACCCCTCCACTTT.

The CDR3 region has the DNA TGTGCCAGCAGCCAAGCTCTTTCCAGTCAGGGCTACACCTTC. This sequence encodes CASSQALSSQGYTF. The J gene is TRBJ1-2, the V gene TRBV14; D ambiguous. Trimming stripped 1 base from V and 8 bases from J, with 14 bases between. The CDR3 covers 14 residues. The V gene's germline CDR1 is SGHDN and CDR2 FVKESK.

This clonotype was recorded at least ten times. The J gene is TRBJ2-3, the V gene TRBV24-1, with a possible D match to TRBD1 (5 bases). The CDR3 covers 14 residues. Germline V gene sequence: CDR1 KGHDR, CDR2 SFDVKD. Trimming removed 4 bases from V and 7 bases from J, with 14 bases in between. CDR3 sequence: CATSDPLGDYTQYF. The CDR3 bases are TGTGCCACCAGTGACCCCTTAGGGGATTATACGCAGTATTTT.

This clonotype showed up many times. The chain couples TRBV19 to TRBJ2-5, with TRBD2 as a possible D gene (7 bases). Germline V CDR1 and CDR2: LNHDA, SQIVND (reference sequence). Deletions cut 10 bases from V and 5 bases from J, with 20 bases between. The CDR3 consists of 14 residues. CDR3 DNA: TGTGCCACCGCCTCTGGGGGGGGCCGTGAGACCCAGTACTTC. Its protein product is CATASGGGRETQYF.

The chain joins TRBV9 to TRBJ1-2; no definite D call. Germline values: CDR1 SGDLS, CDR2 YYNGEE. The CDR3 length is 12 residues. V was pared by 7 bases and J by 4 bases, with 11 bases between. The CDR3 region has the DNA TGTGCCAGCCAGACGGGGAGCTATGGCTACACCTTC. Translating it yields CASQTGSYGYTF. Complete variable domain (other parts from reference TRBV9 and TRBJ1-2): DSGVTQTPKHLITATGQRVTLRCSPRSGDLSVYWYQQSLDQGLQFLIQYYNGEERAKGNILERFSAQQFPDLHSELNLSSLELGDSALYFCASQTGSYGYTFGSGTRLTVV.

This clonotype was seen many times. The V and J genes are TRBV4-3 and TRBJ1-4, with D possibly TRBD1 on 6 matching bases. This CDR3 region has 14 residues. Per germline, CDR1 LGHNA and CDR2 YSLEER. Trimming pared 4 bases from V and 8 bases from J, leaving 14 bases between. Written as DNA, the CDR3 is TGCGCCAGCAGCCCCTGGACAGTTCAGGAAAAACTGTTTTTT. Residues: CASSPWTVQEKLFF.

Of note for this clonotype: Possible read error: a much larger clone is one base away. The chain has TRBV7-3 and TRBJ1-6; no reliable D call. The V end was cut by 2 bases, the J end by 8 bases, with 13 bases between. The CDR3 runs 15 residues. In germline, CDR1 is SGHTA, CDR2 FQGTGA. CDR3 amino acids: CASSLLGIMDSPLHF. The CDR3 region has the DNA TGTGCCAGCAGCTTACTCGGGATAATGGATTCACCCCTCCACTTT.

This clonotype has a count of ten or more. The chain couples TRBV18 to TRBJ2-1; unclear D gene. The CDR3 has 16 amino acids. The germline CDR1 and CDR2 sequences are KGHSH and LQKENI. The V and J ends lost 3 bases and 8 bases respectively, with 20 bases between them. The CDR3, as DNA: TGTGCCAGCTCACCTCTTTACCCCCCCCATGGCGATGAGCAGTTCTTC. Its protein product is CASSPLYPPHGDEQFF.

This clonotype was recorded at least ten times. The chain has TRBV7-8 and TRBJ2-7; D may correspond to TRBD1 or TRBD2 (6 bases each). V was pared by 5 bases and J by 2 bases, with 13 bases between. This CDR3 region has 14 residues. CDR1 SGHVS and CDR2 FQNEAQ come from the germline V gene. The CDR3 coding sequence is TGTGCCAGCAGCGGAGGTGGGGGGCCCTACGAGCAGTACTTC. It encodes CASSGGGGPYEQYF.

This clonotype has ten or more counts. The J gene is TRBJ1-2, the V gene TRBV6-6; D is undetermined. Germline V lookup: CDR1 MNHNY, CDR2 SVGAGI (reference sequence). V gave up 6 bases and J gave up 3 bases, with 14 bases separating them. CDR3 length: 14 amino acids. DNA of the CDR3: TGTGCCAGCAGCAATCGGGCACCAGACTATGGCTACACCTTC. This encodes CASSNRAPDYGYTF.

This clonotype appeared many times. The rearrangement joins TRBV7-3 to TRBJ2-1; TRBD2 is a possible D gene (6 bases). V was shortened by 5 bases and J by 4 bases, with 9 bases between the two germline ends. CDR1 and CDR2 from the germline V gene are SGHTA and FQGTGA. This CDR3 is 13 amino acids long. The CDR3 DNA reads TGTGCCAGCAGCCGTGGACTATACAATGAGCAGTTCTTC. It is translated as CASSRGLYNEQFF.

V usage is TRBV20-1 and J usage is TRBJ2-3; possibly TRBD1 or TRBD2 for D (5 bases each). The V gene lost 6 bases and the J gene lost 6 bases, with 16 bases spanning the gap. The CDR3 loop spans 13 amino acids. CDR1 DFQATT and CDR2 SNEGSKA come from the germline V gene (reference sequence). This CDR3 is CSAQVGGLDTQYF. The CDR3 bases are TGCAGTGCCCAGGTTGGGGGTTTGGATACGCAGTATTTT.

As for this clonotype: A far bigger clonotype differs at one base, so this is likely a read error. The rearrangement uses TRBV12-3 or TRBV12-4 and TRBJ2-4; D may be TRBD1 (6 bases). The CDR3 length is 12 residues. In DNA, the CDR3 is TGTGCTAATGCCCGGGACACCGACATTCAGTACTTC. This codes for CANARDTDIQYF.

Details on this clonotype: The junction departs from germline at one end; a sequencing error may be responsible. The genes are TRBV7-9 and TRBJ1-5; the match to TRBD1 covers 8 bases. CDR1 and CDR2 (germline): SEHNR, FQNEAQ (reference sequence). The CDR3 length is 14 residues. CDR3 sequence (DNA): TGTGCCAGCAGCTTTGGACAGGGAAATCAGTCCCAGCATTTT. Protein: CASSFGQGNQSQHF.

This clonotype was seen repeatedly, ten times or more. This chain's CDR3 is CASTGGLSSGAKNIQYF. The CDR3 coding sequence is TGTGCCAGCACTGGGGGGCTATCCTCTGGGGCCAAAAACATTCAGTACTTC. This chain links TRBV6-6 with TRBJ2-4; D may match TRBD1 or TRBD2 (6 bases each). Germline lookup yields CDR1 MNHNY and CDR2 SVGAGI (reference sequence). Trimming took off 7 bases at V and 1 base at J, with 20 bases between the two ends. The CDR3 spans 17 residues.

A few counts support this clonotype. The chain recombines TRBV6-6 with TRBJ1-6; D ambiguous. Germline lookup yields CDR1 MNHNY and CDR2 SVGAGI (reference sequence). V lost 4 bases and J 8 bases, leaving 9 bases between the germline ends. This CDR3 comprises 13 residues. The CDR3 region has the DNA TGTGCCAGCAGTTCATATTTTGATTCACCCCTCCACTTT. Encoded protein: CASSSYFDSPLHF.

This clonotype was observed a few times. The rearrangement joins TRBV28 to TRBJ1-6; D is unresolved. Germline-derived CDR1 and CDR2 are MDHEN and SYDVKM. Between the trimmed V and J ends, which lost 3 bases and 11 bases, there was a span of 11 bases. The CDR3 is 13 amino acids. CDR3 nucleotides: TGTGCCAGCAGTTTCTCCCCCCGCCCACCCCTCCACTTT. Its protein product is CASSFSPRPPLHF.

Worth noting for this clonotype: Because the CDR3 is missing its conserved closing phenylalanine or tryptophan, this is likely a read error. The V and J genes are TRBV6-1 and TRBJ2-1, with D hard to call. Trimming took 6 bases from V and 2 from J, leaving 8 bases between them. The CDR3 runs to 13 residues. Germline values: CDR1 MNHNS, CDR2 SASEGT. CDR3 nucleotides: TGTGCCAGCAGCCGGCTAGCCTACAATGAGCAGTTCCTC. Protein sequence: CASSRLAYNEQFL.